This record looks at one T cell receptor beta chain sequence and its context. Produced via immunoSEQ multiplex PCR; TCRdb's table is partial and in-frame only. This sample has around 89,000 clones; more than 70% occur once, and the top ten carry over 0.45%. The data were taken from a study of blood T cell repertoires in COVID-19. Germline values: CDR1 SGHTA, CDR2 FQGTGA. The CDR3 contains 16 residues. V trimming: 3 bases; J trimming: 9 bases; junction bases outside the gene matches: 8. This chain connects TRBV7-3 to TRBJ2-2; 12 bases agree with TRBD2. This sequence was found in a man aged 55 to 70 with acute or convalescent COVID-19. Input material: peripheral blood. CDR3 in DNA: TGTGCCAGCAGCTTCAGGACTAGCGGGGCCGGGAGGGAGCTGTTTTTT. This sequence encodes CASSFRTSGAGRELFF.